Listed below are T cell receptor beta chains from one sample, sequenced in a study of blood T cell repertoires in COVID-19. Generated by immunoSEQ multiplex PCR, the TCRdb table keeps only in-frame clones and is missing some. The data hold 350,000 or so clones, with roughly 90% observed a single time. Sequencing used PBMCs or T cells enriched from blood (not recorded which). Every receptor here comes from a woman in her twenties or thirties who had recovered from COVID-19. Each CDR3 is given with its conserved first and last residue. Each record gives: clone size, D gene, V gene, J gene, CDR3 DNA, CDR3 protein. A D gene is named only where the DNA matches it firmly. Some rows have no size entry. The others give once, few or many, or a class for an expanded clone.

NA	NA	TRBV5-1	TRBJ2-7	TGCGCCAGCAGCTTGGGACAGGGGGACGGAGCGGGAGGATACGAGCAGTACTTC	CASSLGQGDGAGGYEQYF
few	TRBD2	TRBV9	TRBJ2-2	TGTGCCAGCAGCGTACACCGGGAGGAGGGCACCGGGGAGCTGTTTTTT	CASSVHREEGTGELFF
NA	NA	TRBV7-3	TRBJ2-3	TGTGCCAGCAGCGTCACCGGGCCCGGGGTAGATACGCAGTATTTT	CASSVTGPGVDTQYF
NA	TRBD1	TRBV19	TRBJ2-3	TGTGCCAGTAGGGGACAGACAGATACGCAGTATTTT	CASRGQTDTQYF
NA	NA	TRBV7-8	TRBJ2-5	TGTGCCAGCAGCTTAGAGGCCAGGGCCCAAGAGACCCAGTACTTC	CASSLEARAQETQYF
NA	TRBD2	TRBV28	TRBJ2-7	TGTGCCAGCAAAGTGGCAGCGGGGGGAACAAGAAGCGAGCAGTACTTC	CASKVAAGGTRSEQYF
NA	TRBD1	TRBV30	TRBJ1-6	TGTGCCTGGAGTGACAGGGGGGCGGATTCACCCCTCCACTTT	CAWSDRGADSPLHF
NA	NA	TRBV19	TRBJ2-1	TGTGCCACCTCGGGACTCGTGTATGAGCAGTTCTTC	CATSGLVYEQFF
NA	NA	TRBV19	TRBJ1-1	TGTGCCAGTCGAGGCAGGGTGAACACTGAAGCTTTCTTT	CASRGRVNTEAFF
NA	TRBD2	TRBV19	TRBJ2-3	TGTGCCAGCCAGAGCGGGGGGACGCAGTATTTT	CASQSGGTQYF
few	NA	TRBV7-2	TRBJ2-3	TGTGCCAGCAGTTATTTAAGCACAGATACGCAGTATTTT	CASSYLSTDTQYF
NA	NA	TRBV12-3/TRBV12-4	TRBJ1-5	TGTGCCAGCAGTTTAGTGCAGGGACAGCCCCAGCATTTT	CASSLVQGQPQHF
NA	NA	TRBV15	TRBJ2-7	TGTGCCACCAGCAGTACGGGGAACGAGCAGTACTTC	CATSSTGNEQYF
NA	NA	TRBV15	TRBJ1-6	TGTGCCACCAGCGAGGTGGTGGTGGGTTCACCCCTCCACTTT	CATSEVVVGSPLHF
NA	TRBD1	TRBV9	TRBJ2-2	TGTGCCAGCAGCGTAGGGACAGGGTGGGACACCGGGGAGCTGTTTTTT	CASSVGTGWDTGELFF
NA	TRBD1	TRBV7-8	TRBJ1-5	TGTGCCAGCAGCACAGGGACAGGGGCCGGGTCGGGGATACCCCAGCATTTT	CASSTGTGAGSGIPQHF
NA	TRBD1	TRBV27	TRBJ1-3	TGTGCCAGCAGTGAGGACAGGACAAACACCATATATTTT	CASSEDRTNTIYF
NA	NA	TRBV6-2/TRBV6-3	TRBJ2-2	TGTGCCAGCAGTCAGCTAGCGAACACCGGGGAGCTGTTTTTT	CASSQLANTGELFF
NA	TRBD1	TRBV7-3	TRBJ1-4	TGTGCCAGCAGCTTAAAAGGGGGCCGGGGTGAAAAACTGTTTTTT	CASSLKGGRGEKLFF
few	NA	TRBV28	TRBJ2-3	TGTGCCAGCAGTTCCCCAGCGGCACTCACAGATACGCAGTATTTT	CASSSPAALTDTQYF
NA	TRBD2	TRBV6-2/TRBV6-3	TRBJ2-5	TGTGCCAGCAGTTACCCCGGACTAGCGGGAGGGGAGACCCAGTACTTC	CASSYPGLAGGETQYF
NA	NA	TRBV5-1	TRBJ1-5	TGCGCCACGTCTAATCAGCCCCAGCATTTT	CATSNQPQHF
NA	NA	TRBV6-2/TRBV6-3	TRBJ1-6	TGTGCCAGCAGTTACCGGCCAGGGGAATACGATTCACCCCTCCACTTT	CASSYRPGEYDSPLHF
NA	NA	TRBV28	TRBJ2-1	TGTGCCAGCAACCTGGACAGCAGTTACAATGAGCAGTTCTTC	CASNLDSSYNEQFF
once	TRBD1	TRBV2	TRBJ1-4	TGTGCCAGCGGGCCGAGAGGGACAGTAGGTGAAAAACTGTTTTTT	CASGPRGTVGEKLFF
NA	NA	TRBV5-1	TRBJ1-2	TGCGCCAGCAGCTTGGATCGGGTAGTAGGTGGCTACACCTTC	CASSLDRVVGGYTF
NA	NA	TRBV5-8	TRBJ2-1	TGTGCCAGCAGCTCCTCAGGGAACTACAATGAGCAGTTCTTC	CASSSSGNYNEQFF
NA	NA	TRBV4-1	TRBJ1-5	TGCGCCAGCAGCCAAGATGCAGGCTATCAGCCCCAGCATTTT	CASSQDAGYQPQHF
NA	TRBD1	TRBV27	TRBJ2-7	TGTGCCAGCAGTTTCGGAAGCGACAGGGGTGCTGGTCAATACGAGCAGTACTTC	CASSFGSDRGAGQYEQYF
NA	NA	TRBV10-2	TRBJ2-4	TGCGCCAGCAGTGAGTCGGGACTAGCCAAAAACATTCAGTACTTC	CASSESGLAKNIQYF
NA	NA	TRBV19	TRBJ2-7	TGTGCCAGTAGTTCCCTGGGGCGGTCAGGGGACTACGAGCAGTACTTC	CASSSLGRSGDYEQYF
NA	TRBD1	TRBV5-1	TRBJ1-5	TGCGCCAGCAGCTTGGGGCAGGGGGATCAGCCCCAGCATTTT	CASSLGQGDQPQHF
once	TRBD2	TRBV3-1/TRBV3-2	TRBJ2-1	TGTGCCAGCAGTGTTATACCGGGACTAGCCTACAATGAGCAGTTCTTC	CASSVIPGLAYNEQFF
NA	TRBD1	TRBV7-9	TRBJ1-5	TGTGCCAGCAGGGGGACAGGGTTCAATCAGCCCCAGCATTTT	CASRGTGFNQPQHF
once	TRBD2	TRBV6-6	TRBJ2-2	TGTGCCAGCAGTCAATCCCAGCGGGGGCTGAACACCGGGGAGCTGTTTTTT	CASSQSQRGLNTGELFF
NA	NA	TRBV28	TRBJ1-2	TGTGCCAGCAGTTTGCGGCTAGACTATGGCTACACCTTC	CASSLRLDYGYTF
NA	TRBD2	TRBV9	TRBJ2-3	TGTGCCAGCAGCCCTTTAGCGGGAGCGACAGATACGCAGTATTTT	CASSPLAGATDTQYF
NA	NA	TRBV11-2	TRBJ2-1	TGTGCCAGCAGCCCCTCCGGCAATGAGCAGTTCTTC	CASSPSGNEQFF
NA	NA	TRBV5-4	TRBJ1-2	TGTGCCAGCAGCTTGGTATCAGGGGCTGATGGCTACACCTTC	CASSLVSGADGYTF
NA	TRBD1	TRBV28	TRBJ1-6	TGTGCCAGCAGTCGACAGGGGGGTAATTCACCCCTCCACTTT	CASSRQGGNSPLHF
NA	NA	TRBV3-1/TRBV3-2	TRBJ2-3	TGTGCCAGCAGCCAGCAAGGGGGGGGTAGCACAGATACGCAGTATTTT	CASSQQGGGSTDTQYF
NA	NA	TRBV18	TRBJ1-6	TGTGCCAGCTCACCAGGCCAGGGTTATTCACCCCTCCACTTT	CASSPGQGYSPLHF
once	TRBD1	TRBV7-9	TRBJ1-4	TGTGCCAGCAGTAGCTCCGGGACAGGGGGAGGTGAAAAACTGTTTTTT	CASSSSGTGGGEKLFF
NA	NA	TRBV7-9	TRBJ2-1	TGTGCCAGCAGCTTAGGGGCAGGAAATGAGCAGTTCTTC	CASSLGAGNEQFF
NA	TRBD2	TRBV19	TRBJ2-1	TGTGCCAGTAGTTTAACTAGCGGGCCTTCCTACAATGAGCAGTTCTTC	CASSLTSGPSYNEQFF